This T cell receptor beta chain was captured in a study of memory CD4+ T cells and cytomegalovirus serostatus. Findings and caveats of the study: CD4+ memory repertoires contained about two fifths of the 164 reported CMV TCRbeta sequences. Median bootstrapped AUC for CMV status was just over 0.94 originally, about 0.9 US-trained.

The sort gate was single viable CD3+CD4+CD8-CD45RO+ cells for memory CD4+ T cells. Donors' CMV status reflects serum IgG against pp150, pp28, p38, p52. Libraries were prepared by immunoSEQ multiplex PCR; TCRdb keeps only in-frame clonotypes and omits some of them. The sample includes 85,000 to 100,000 clones, 80% of them seen just once. This clone was counted a few times. Its antigen remains unknown. There are 13 residues in the CDR3. The V segment lost 6 bases and the J segment 5 bases; nucleotides outside the gene matches: 4. Germline-derived CDR1 and CDR2 are SNHLY and FYNNEI. Sequenced sample: memory CD4+ T cells from blood. The chain combines TRBV2 with TRBJ2-3, with 8 positions matching TRBD1. The receptor was derived from an adult in good health and CMV-seropositive. DNA of the CDR3: TGTGCCAGCAGGGCAGACAGGGGAGATACGCAGTATTTT. This sequence encodes CASRADRGDTQYF.